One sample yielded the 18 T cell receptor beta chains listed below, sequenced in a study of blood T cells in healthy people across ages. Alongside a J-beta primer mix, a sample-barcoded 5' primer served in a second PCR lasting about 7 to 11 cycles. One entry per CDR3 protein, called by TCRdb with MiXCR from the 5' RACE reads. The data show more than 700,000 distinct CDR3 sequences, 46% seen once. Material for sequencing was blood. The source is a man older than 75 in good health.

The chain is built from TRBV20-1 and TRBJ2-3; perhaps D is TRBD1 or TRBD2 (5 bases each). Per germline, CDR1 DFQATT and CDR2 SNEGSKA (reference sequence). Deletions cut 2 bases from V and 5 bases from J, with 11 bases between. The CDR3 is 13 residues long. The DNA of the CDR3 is TGCAGTGCTAGACTCTGGGGGAGAGATACGCAGTATTTT. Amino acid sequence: CSARLWGRDTQYF.

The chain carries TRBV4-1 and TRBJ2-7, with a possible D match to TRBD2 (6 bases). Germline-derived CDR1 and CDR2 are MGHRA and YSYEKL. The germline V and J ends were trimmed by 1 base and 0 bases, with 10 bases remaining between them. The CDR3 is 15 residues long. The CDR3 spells CASSQVAGTSYEQYF. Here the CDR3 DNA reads TGCGCCAGCAGCCAAGTTGCGGGAACCTCCTACGAGCAGTACTTC.

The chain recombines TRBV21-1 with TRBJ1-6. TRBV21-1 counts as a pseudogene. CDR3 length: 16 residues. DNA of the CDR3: TGTGCCAGCAGCCCCACCGAACAGACCCATAATTCACCCCTCCACTTT. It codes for CASSPTEQTHNSPLHF.

DNA for the CDR3: TGTGCCAGCAGCTTGGTATGGACTAGCGGGCAAGAGACCCAGTACTTC. Amino acids: CASSLVWTSGQETQYF. This rearrangement joins TRBV5-6 to TRBJ2-5; 11 bases match TRBD2. The V and J ends lost 0 bases and 2 bases, in that order; junction bases with no gene match: 3. This CDR3 contains 16 residues. Germline CDR1 and CDR2: SGHDT and YYEEEE. Combining the CDR3 with reference TRBV5-6 and TRBJ2-5 gives the whole variable domain DAGVTQSPTHLIKTRGQQVTLRCSPKSGHDTVSWYQQALGQGPQFIFQYYEEEERQRGNFPDRFSGHQFPNYSSELNVNALLLGDSALYLCASSLVWTSGQETQYFGPGTRLLVL.

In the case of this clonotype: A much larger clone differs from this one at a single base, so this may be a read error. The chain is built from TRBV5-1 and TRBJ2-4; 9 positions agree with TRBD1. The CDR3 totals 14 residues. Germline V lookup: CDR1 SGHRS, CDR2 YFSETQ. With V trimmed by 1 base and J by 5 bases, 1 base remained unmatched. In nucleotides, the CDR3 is TGCGCCAGCAGCTTGAACAGGGGGCAAAACATTCAGTACTTC. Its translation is CASSLNRGQNIQYF.

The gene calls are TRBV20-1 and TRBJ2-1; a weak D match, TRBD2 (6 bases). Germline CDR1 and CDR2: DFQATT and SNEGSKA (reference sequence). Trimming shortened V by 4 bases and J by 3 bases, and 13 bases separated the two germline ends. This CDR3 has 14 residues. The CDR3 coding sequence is TGCAGTGCTACGGGACTTCGAATCTACAATGAGCAGTTCTTC. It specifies CSATGLRIYNEQFF.

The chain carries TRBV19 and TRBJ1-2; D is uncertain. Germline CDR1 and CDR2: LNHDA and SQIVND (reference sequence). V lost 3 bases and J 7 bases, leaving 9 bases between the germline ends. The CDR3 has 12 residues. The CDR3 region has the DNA TGTGCCAGTAGTATGGACGACACTGGCTACACCTTC. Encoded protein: CASSMDDTGYTF.

CDR3 sequence: CASSFLAGHPYEQYF. CDR3 sequence (DNA): TGTGCCAGCAGCTTTCTAGCGGGCCACCCCTACGAGCAGTACTTC. The V and J genes are TRBV11-3 and TRBJ2-7, with 8 bases fitting TRBD2. CDR3 length: 15 amino acids. In germline, CDR1 is SGHNT, CDR2 YENEEA. Trimming took 3 bases from V and 2 from J; bases not matched to a gene: 6.

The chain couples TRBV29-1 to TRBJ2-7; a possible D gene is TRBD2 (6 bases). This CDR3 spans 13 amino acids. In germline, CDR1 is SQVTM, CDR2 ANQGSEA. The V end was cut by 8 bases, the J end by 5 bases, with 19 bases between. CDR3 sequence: CSIGSTRGNEQYF. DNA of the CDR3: TGCAGCATCGGGTCGACTAGAGGTAACGAGCAGTACTTC.

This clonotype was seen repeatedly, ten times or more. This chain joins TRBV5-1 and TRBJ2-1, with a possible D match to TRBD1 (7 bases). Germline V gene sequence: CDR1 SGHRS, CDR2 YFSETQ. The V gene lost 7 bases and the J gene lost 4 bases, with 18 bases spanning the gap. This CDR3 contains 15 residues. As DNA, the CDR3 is TGCGCCAGCGGGACGCAGGGGGGAAGGTACAATGAGCAGTTCTTC. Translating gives CASGTQGGRYNEQFF.

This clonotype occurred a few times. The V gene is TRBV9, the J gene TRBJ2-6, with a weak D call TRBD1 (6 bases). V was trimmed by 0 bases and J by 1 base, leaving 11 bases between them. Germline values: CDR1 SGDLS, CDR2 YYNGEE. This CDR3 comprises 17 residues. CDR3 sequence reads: CASSVDRAGSGANVLTF. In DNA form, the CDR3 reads TGTGCCAGCAGCGTAGACAGGGCAGGGTCTGGGGCCAACGTCCTGACTTTC.

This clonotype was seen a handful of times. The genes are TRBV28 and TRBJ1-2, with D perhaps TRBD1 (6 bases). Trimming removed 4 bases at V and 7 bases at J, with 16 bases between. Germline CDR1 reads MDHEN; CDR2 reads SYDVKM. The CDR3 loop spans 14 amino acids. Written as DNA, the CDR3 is TGTGCCAGCAGTTCTTCCGGGGGGCGTATTGGCTACACCTTC. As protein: CASSSSGGRIGYTF.

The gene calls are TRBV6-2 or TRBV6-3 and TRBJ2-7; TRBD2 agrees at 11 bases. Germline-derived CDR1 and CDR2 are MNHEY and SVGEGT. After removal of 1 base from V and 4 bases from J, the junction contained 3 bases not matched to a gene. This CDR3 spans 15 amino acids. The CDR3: CASSYLAGGPYEQYF. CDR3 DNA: TGTGCCAGCAGTTACTTAGCGGGAGGGCCTTACGAGCAGTACTTC.

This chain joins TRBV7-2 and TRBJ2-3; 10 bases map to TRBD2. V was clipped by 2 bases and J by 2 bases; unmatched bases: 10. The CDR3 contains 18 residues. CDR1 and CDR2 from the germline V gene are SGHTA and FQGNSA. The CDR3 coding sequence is TGTGCCAGCAGCTTAAGACGTGCAGCGGGAGGGTCCACAGATACGCAGTATTTT. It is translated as CASSLRRAAGGSTDTQYF.

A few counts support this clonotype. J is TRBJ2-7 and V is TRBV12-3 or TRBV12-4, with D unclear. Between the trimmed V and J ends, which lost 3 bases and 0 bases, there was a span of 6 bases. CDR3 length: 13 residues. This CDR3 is CASSFATSYEQYF. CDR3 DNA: TGTGCCAGCAGTTTTGCCACCTCCTACGAGCAGTACTTC.

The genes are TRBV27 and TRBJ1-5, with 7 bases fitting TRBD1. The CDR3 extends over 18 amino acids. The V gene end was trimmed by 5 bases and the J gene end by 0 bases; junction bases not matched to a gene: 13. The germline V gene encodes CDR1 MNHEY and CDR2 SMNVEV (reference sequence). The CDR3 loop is CASSLTGQSPYSNQPQHF. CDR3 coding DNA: TGTGCCAGCAGTCTAACGGGACAGAGTCCCTATAGCAATCAGCCCCAGCATTTT.

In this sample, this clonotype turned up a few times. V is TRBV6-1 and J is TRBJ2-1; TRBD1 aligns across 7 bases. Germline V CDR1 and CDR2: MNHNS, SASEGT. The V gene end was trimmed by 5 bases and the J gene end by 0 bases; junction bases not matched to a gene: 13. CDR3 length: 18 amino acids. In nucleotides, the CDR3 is TGTGCCAGCAGTCGACTTGGGACAGACCCTAGCTCCTACAATGAGCAGTTCTTC. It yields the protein CASSRLGTDPSSYNEQFF.

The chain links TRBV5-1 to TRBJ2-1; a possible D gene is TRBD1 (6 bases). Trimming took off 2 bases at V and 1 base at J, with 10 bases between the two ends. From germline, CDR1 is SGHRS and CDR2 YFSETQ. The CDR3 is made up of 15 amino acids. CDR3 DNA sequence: TGCGCCAGCAGCTTTGAGGACAGATCCTACAATGAGCAGTTCTTC. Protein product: CASSFEDRSYNEQFF.